The present entry profiles one T cell receptor beta chain with its context. TCRdb processed the 5' RACE reads anew with MiXCR; each CDR3 protein has one entry. The table records 300,000 to 350,000 distinct CDR3 sequences, about 12% of them present only once. Deletions cut 0 bases from V and 0 bases from J, with 9 bases between. This CDR3 region has 15 residues. The source of the sample is a study of identical twins. These data are also associated with another study on yellow fever vaccine responses in identical twins.

The receptor was derived from a woman aged 18-30 years in good health. Sequencing input: CD8+ T cells sorted from blood. The rearrangement joins TRBV12-3 or TRBV12-4 to TRBJ2-7; possibly TRBD1 or TRBD2 for D (5 bases each). CDR3 DNA: TGTGCCAGCAGTTTAGCAGGGACCACCTCCTACGAGCAGTACTTC. Translation gives CASSLAGTTSYEQYF.